This is a list of T cell receptor beta chains from one sample in a study of shared clonotypes between healthy human individuals. The table came from immunoSEQ multiplex PCR; TCRdb's copy has only in-frame clones and leaves some out. This sample yields 2 million to 2.5 million clones, of which 93% are seen a single time; roughly 0.36% belongs to the top ten. Input material: naive CD4+ T cells from PBMCs. The receptors stem from a man between 18 and 29 years old in good health. Some clones in this sample may be carry-over from other donors' samples. Both conserved end residues are part of each CDR3. The order of the fields is V gene, D gene, J gene, clone size, CDR3 protein, CDR3 DNA. A D gene is named only where the DNA matches it firmly. A row's size may be missing; if present it is once, few, many or a size class.

v_gene: TRBV19
d_gene: NA
j_gene: TRBJ1-5
abundance: NA
CDR3aa: CASSTQGGQPQHF
CDR3nt: TGTGCCAGTAGTACCCAAGGGGGGCAGCCCCAGCATTTT

v_gene: TRBV15
d_gene: NA
j_gene: TRBJ1-1
abundance: NA
CDR3aa: CATSYPPGTEAFF
CDR3nt: TGTGCCACCAGCTACCCCCCGGGGACTGAAGCTTTCTTT

v_gene: TRBV5-1
d_gene: NA
j_gene: TRBJ1-1
abundance: NA
CDR3aa: CASSLVVMDTEAFF
CDR3nt: TGCGCCAGCAGCTTGGTGGTGATGGACACTGAAGCTTTCTTT

v_gene: TRBV2
d_gene: TRBD2
j_gene: TRBJ2-2
abundance: NA
CDR3aa: CASKGLARPGELFF
CDR3nt: TGTGCCAGCAAGGGACTAGCTCGGCCCGGGGAGCTGTTTTTT

v_gene: TRBV28
d_gene: NA
j_gene: TRBJ2-1
abundance: NA
CDR3aa: CASSLAGYSDEQFF
CDR3nt: TGTGCCAGCAGTTTAGCGGGGTACAGCGATGAGCAGTTCTTC

v_gene: TRBV5-1
d_gene: NA
j_gene: TRBJ1-5
abundance: NA
CDR3aa: CASSSQGLGQPQHF
CDR3nt: TGCGCCAGCAGCTCACAGGGTTTGGGACAGCCCCAGCATTTT

v_gene: TRBV6-5
d_gene: TRBD1
j_gene: TRBJ1-2
abundance: NA
CDR3aa: CASRAGTGVPARF
CDR3nt: TGTGCCAGCAGGGCCGGGACAGGAGTACCCGCCCGTTTC

v_gene: TRBV19
d_gene: NA
j_gene: TRBJ2-2
abundance: NA
CDR3aa: CASSKQYTGELFF
CDR3nt: TGTGCCAGTAGTAAACAATACACCGGGGAGCTGTTTTTT

v_gene: TRBV2
d_gene: TRBD2
j_gene: TRBJ2-5
abundance: NA
CDR3aa: CASSGGLAGQETQYF
CDR3nt: TGTGCCAGCAGTGGGGGACTAGCGGGACAAGAGACCCAGTACTTC

v_gene: TRBV7-8
d_gene: NA
j_gene: TRBJ2-7
abundance: NA
CDR3aa: CASRSQVQTYEQYF
CDR3nt: TGTGCCAGCAGGTCGCAGGTACAAACCTACGAGCAGTACTTC

v_gene: TRBV19
d_gene: TRBD1
j_gene: TRBJ1-5
abundance: once
CDR3aa: CASRSGQGGNQPQHF
CDR3nt: TGTGCCAGTAGATCGGGACAGGGGGGGAATCAGCCCCAGCATTTT

v_gene: TRBV5-1
d_gene: NA
j_gene: TRBJ2-5
abundance: NA
CDR3aa: CASSGAGQETQYF
CDR3nt: TGCGCCAGCTCAGGGGCCGGTCAAGAGACCCAGTACTTC

v_gene: TRBV5-6
d_gene: NA
j_gene: TRBJ1-1
abundance: once
CDR3aa: CASSSRSRARVNTEAFF
CDR3nt: TGTGCCAGCAGCTCCCGGTCCCGGGCACGGGTGAACACTGAAGCTTTCTTT

v_gene: TRBV7-8
d_gene: NA
j_gene: TRBJ1-1
abundance: NA
CDR3aa: CASSPAWGAGNTEAFF
CDR3nt: TGTGCCAGCAGCCCGGCTTGGGGGGCGGGGAACACTGAAGCTTTCTTT

v_gene: TRBV7-9
d_gene: NA
j_gene: TRBJ2-2
abundance: NA
CDR3aa: CASSLMSVTGELFF
CDR3nt: TGTGCCAGCAGCTTAATGTCCGTCACCGGGGAGCTGTTTTTT

v_gene: TRBV4-1
d_gene: TRBD2
j_gene: TRBJ2-7
abundance: NA
CDR3aa: CASSLGTSGNSYEQYF
CDR3nt: TGCGCCAGCAGCCTCGGGACTAGCGGGAACTCCTACGAGCAGTACTTC

v_gene: TRBV5-1
d_gene: TRBD1
j_gene: TRBJ1-2
abundance: NA
CDR3aa: CASSSTGTGVGVNYGYTF
CDR3nt: TGCGCCAGCAGCTCTACCGGGACAGGGGTAGGGGTTAACTATGGCTACACCTTC

v_gene: TRBV18
d_gene: NA
j_gene: TRBJ2-5
abundance: few
CDR3aa: CASSPRNQETQYF
CDR3nt: TGTGCCAGCTCACCTCGGAACCAAGAGACCCAGTACTTC

v_gene: TRBV10-3
d_gene: NA
j_gene: TRBJ2-5
abundance: NA
CDR3aa: CAIAVDGGEETQYF
CDR3nt: TGTGCCATCGCCGTCGACGGGGGTGAAGAGACCCAGTACTTC

v_gene: TRBV10-1
d_gene: NA
j_gene: TRBJ2-7
abundance: NA
CDR3aa: CASSEVARRHYEQYF
CDR3nt: TGCGCCAGCAGTGAGGTAGCTAGAAGGCACTACGAGCAGTACTTC

v_gene: TRBV5-4
d_gene: NA
j_gene: TRBJ2-1
abundance: NA
CDR3aa: CASSLEGTHTMKQFF
CDR3nt: TGTGCCAGCAGCCTGGAGGGGACTCATACAATGAAGCAGTTCTTC

v_gene: TRBV30
d_gene: TRBD2
j_gene: TRBJ2-7
abundance: NA
CDR3aa: CAWSAGLAYGQYF
CDR3nt: TGTGCCTGGAGTGCGGGACTAGCCTACGGGCAGTACTTC

v_gene: TRBV5-1
d_gene: NA
j_gene: TRBJ1-1
abundance: NA
CDR3aa: CASSFPSSTGYTEAFF
CDR3nt: TGCGCCAGCAGCTTTCCGTCCTCAACAGGGTACACTGAAGCTTTCTTT

v_gene: TRBV6-6
d_gene: NA
j_gene: TRBJ2-7
abundance: NA
CDR3aa: CASSYSALMGEQYF
CDR3nt: TGTGCCAGCAGTTACTCGGCCTTGATGGGGGAGCAGTACTTC

v_gene: TRBV6-4
d_gene: TRBD2
j_gene: TRBJ2-7
abundance: NA
CDR3aa: CASSRQSLKRERSYEQYF
CDR3nt: TGTGCCAGCAGCCGCCAAAGCCTTAAGCGGGAGAGATCCTACGAGCAGTACTTC

v_gene: TRBV27
d_gene: TRBD2
j_gene: TRBJ2-3
abundance: once
CDR3aa: CASSPRTSGRSTDTQYF
CDR3nt: TGTGCCAGCAGTCCCCGGACTAGCGGGAGAAGCACAGATACGCAGTATTTT